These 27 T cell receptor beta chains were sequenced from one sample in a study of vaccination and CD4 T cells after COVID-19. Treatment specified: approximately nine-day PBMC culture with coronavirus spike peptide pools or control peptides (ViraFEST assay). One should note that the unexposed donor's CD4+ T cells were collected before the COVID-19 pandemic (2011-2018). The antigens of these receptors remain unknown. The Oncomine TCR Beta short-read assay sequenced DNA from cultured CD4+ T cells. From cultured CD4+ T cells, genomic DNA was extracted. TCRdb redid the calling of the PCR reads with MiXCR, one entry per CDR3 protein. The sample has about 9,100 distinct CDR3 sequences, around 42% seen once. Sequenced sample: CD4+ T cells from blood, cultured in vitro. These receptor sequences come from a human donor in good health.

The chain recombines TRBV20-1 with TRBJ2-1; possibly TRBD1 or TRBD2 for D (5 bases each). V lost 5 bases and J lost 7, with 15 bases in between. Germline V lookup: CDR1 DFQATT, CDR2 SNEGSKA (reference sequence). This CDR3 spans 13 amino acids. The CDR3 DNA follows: TGCAGTGCTGGTGTACTCTGGGGGAATGAGCAGTTCTTC. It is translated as CSAGVLWGNEQFF.

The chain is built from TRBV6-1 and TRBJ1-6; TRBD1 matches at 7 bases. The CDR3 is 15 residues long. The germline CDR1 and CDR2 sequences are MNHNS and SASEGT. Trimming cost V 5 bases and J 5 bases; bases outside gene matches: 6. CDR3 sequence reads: CASSTTGTDNSPLHF. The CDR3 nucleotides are TGTGCCAGCAGTACAACCGGGACAGATAATTCACCCCTCCACTTT.

The DNA of the CDR3 is TGTGCCACCTCAGGGCCTCCAAGGAAGGGCACTGAAGCTTTCTTT. Encoded protein: CATSGPPRKGTEAFF. The chain combines TRBV19 with TRBJ1-1; TRBD1 might be the D (5 bases). The CDR3 has 15 residues. Germline V gene lookup returns CDR1 LNHDA and CDR2 SQIVND (reference sequence). V was clipped by 10 bases and J by 4 bases, with 22 bases between them.

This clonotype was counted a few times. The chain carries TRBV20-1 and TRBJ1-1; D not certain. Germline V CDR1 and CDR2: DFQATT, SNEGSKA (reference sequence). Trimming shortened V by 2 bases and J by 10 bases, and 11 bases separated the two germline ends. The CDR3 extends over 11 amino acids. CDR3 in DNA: TGCAGTGCTAGAAGGGCGGCCGGAGCTTTCTTT. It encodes CSARRAAGAFF.

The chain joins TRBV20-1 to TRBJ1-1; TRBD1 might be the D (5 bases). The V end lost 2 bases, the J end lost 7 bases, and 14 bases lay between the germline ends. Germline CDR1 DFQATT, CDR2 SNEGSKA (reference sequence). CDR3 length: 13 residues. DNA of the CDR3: TGCAGTGCTAGAAGCTGGACACCAGTTGAAGCTTTCTTT. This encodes CSARSWTPVEAFF.

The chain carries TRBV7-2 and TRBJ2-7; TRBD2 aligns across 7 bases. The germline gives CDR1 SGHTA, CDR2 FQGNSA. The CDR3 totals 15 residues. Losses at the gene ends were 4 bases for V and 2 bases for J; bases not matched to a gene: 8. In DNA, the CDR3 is TGTGCCAGCAGCTCTACCCCAGCGGGGCCCTACGAGCAGTACTTC. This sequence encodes CASSSTPAGPYEQYF.

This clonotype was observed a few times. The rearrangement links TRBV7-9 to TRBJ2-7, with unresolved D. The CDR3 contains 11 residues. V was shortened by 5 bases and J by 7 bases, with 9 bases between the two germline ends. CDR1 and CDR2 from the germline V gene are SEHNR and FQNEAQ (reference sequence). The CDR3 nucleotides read TGTGCCAGCAGCATCCTAGGGGAGCAGTACTTC. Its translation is CASSILGEQYF.

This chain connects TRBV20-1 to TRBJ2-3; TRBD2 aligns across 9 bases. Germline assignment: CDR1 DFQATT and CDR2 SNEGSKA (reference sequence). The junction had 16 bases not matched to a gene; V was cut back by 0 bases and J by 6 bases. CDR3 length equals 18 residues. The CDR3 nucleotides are TGCAGTGCTAGAGATTTGGGTTTTGGAGCGGGGGGAGACGATACGCAGTATTTT. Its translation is CSARDLGFGAGGDDTQYF.

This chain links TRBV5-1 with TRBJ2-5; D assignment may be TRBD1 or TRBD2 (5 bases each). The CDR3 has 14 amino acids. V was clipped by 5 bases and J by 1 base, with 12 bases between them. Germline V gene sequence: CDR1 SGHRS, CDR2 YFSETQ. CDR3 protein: CASSSTGTQETQYF. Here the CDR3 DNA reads TGCGCCAGCAGTTCGACCGGGACCCAAGAGACCCAGTACTTC.

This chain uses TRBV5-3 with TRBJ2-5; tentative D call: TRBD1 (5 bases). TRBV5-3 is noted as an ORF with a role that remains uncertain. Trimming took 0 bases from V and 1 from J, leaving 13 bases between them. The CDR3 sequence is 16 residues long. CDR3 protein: CARSLACGHVQETQYF. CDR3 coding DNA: TGTGCCAGAAGCTTGGCCTGTGGACACGTCCAAGAGACCCAGTACTTC.

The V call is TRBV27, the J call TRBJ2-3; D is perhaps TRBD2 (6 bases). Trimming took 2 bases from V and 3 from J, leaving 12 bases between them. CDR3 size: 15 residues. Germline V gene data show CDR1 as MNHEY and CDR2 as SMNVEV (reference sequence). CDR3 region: CASSLSGSGTDTQYF. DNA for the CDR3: TGTGCCAGCAGTTTAAGTGGGAGCGGGACAGATACGCAGTATTTT.

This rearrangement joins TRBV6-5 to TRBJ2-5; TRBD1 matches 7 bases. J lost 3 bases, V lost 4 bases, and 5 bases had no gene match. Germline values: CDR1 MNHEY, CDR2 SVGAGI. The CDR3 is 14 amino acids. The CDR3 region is CASSFRQGKETQYF. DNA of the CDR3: TGTGCCAGCAGTTTCCGACAGGGAAAAGAGACCCAGTACTTC.

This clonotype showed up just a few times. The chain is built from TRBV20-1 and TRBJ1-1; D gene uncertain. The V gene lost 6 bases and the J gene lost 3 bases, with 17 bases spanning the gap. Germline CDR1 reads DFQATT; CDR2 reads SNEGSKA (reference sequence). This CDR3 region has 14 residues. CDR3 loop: CSATRYIADTEAFF. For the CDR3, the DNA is TGCAGTGCCACGAGGTACATCGCTGACACTGAAGCTTTCTTT.

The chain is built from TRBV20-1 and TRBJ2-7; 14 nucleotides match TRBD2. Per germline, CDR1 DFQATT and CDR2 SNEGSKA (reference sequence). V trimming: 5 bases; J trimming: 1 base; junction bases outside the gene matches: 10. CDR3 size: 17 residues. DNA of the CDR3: TGCAGTGCTTTCGGACTAGCGGGAGGCCGAAGATCCTACGAGCAGTACTTC. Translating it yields CSAFGLAGGRRSYEQYF.

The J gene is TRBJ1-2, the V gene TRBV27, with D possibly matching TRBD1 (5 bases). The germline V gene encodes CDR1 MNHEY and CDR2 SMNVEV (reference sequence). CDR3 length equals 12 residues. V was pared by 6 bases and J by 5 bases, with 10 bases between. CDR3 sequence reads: CASSPEGYGYTF. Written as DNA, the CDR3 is TGTGCCAGCAGCCCGGAGGGGTATGGCTACACCTTC.

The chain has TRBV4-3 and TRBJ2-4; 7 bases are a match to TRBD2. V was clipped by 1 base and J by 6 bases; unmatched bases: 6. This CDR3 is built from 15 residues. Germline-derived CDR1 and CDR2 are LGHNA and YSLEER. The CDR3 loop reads CASSQGGGSVNIQYF. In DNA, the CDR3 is TGCGCCAGCAGCCAAGGCGGGGGAAGCGTAAACATTCAGTACTTC.

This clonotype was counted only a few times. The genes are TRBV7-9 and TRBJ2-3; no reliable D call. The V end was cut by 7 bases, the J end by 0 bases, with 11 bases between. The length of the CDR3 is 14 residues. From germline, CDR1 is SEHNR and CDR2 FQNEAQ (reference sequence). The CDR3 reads CASIYGTSTDTQYF. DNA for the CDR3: TGTGCCAGCATATACGGAACTAGCACAGATACGCAGTATTTT.

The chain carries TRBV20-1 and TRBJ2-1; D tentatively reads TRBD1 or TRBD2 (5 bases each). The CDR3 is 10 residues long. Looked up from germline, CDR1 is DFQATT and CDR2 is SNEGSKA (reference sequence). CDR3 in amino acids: CSPRGNEQFF. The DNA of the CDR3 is TGCAGCCCGAGGGGCAATGAGCAGTTCTTC.

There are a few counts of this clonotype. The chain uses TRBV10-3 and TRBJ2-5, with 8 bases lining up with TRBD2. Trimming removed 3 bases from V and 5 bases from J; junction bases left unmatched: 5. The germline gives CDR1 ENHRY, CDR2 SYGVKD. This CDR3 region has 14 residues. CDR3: CAISDAGGAETQYF. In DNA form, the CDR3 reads TGTGCCATCAGTGACGCGGGGGGCGCCGAGACCCAGTACTTC.

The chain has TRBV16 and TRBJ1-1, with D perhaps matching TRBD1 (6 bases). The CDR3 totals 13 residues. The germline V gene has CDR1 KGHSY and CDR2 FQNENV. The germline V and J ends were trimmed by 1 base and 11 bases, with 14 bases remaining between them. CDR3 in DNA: TGTGCCAGCAGCCAATTCGGGGGGCGTTCGGCTTTCTTT. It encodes CASSQFGGRSAFF.

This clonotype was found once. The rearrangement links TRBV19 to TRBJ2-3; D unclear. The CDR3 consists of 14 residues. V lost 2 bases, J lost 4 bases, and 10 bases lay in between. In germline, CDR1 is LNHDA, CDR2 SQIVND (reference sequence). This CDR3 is CASSIFLLADTQYF. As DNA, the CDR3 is TGTGCCAGTAGTATATTCCTCCTAGCAGATACGCAGTATTTT. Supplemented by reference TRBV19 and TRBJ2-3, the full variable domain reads DGGITQSPKYLFRKEGQNVTLSCEQNLNHDAMYWYRQDPGQGLRLIYYSQIVNDFQKGDIAEGYSVSREKKESFPLTVTSAQKNPTAFYLCASSIFLLADTQYFGPGTRLTVL.

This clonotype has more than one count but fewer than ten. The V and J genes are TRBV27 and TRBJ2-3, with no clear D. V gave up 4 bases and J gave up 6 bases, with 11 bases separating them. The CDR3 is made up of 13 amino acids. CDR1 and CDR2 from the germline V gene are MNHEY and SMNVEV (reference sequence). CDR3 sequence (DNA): TGTGCCAGCAGTTATCATTATGGGGATACGCAGTATTTT. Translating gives CASSYHYGDTQYF.

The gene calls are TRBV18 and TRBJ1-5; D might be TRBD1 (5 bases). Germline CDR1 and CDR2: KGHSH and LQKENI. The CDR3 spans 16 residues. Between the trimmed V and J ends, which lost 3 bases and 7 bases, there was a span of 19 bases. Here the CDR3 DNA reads TGTGCCAGCTCACCTACGCGACAGTCAACCCCCCAGCCCCAGCATTTT. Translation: CASSPTRQSTPQPQHF.

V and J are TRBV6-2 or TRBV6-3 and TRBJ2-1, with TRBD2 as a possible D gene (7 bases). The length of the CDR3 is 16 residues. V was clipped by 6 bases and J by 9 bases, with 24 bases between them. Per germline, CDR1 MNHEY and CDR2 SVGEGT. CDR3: CASSQGARRGRGEQFF. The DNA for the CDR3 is TGTGCCAGCAGCCAAGGAGCTAGGAGGGGGAGGGGTGAGCAGTTCTTC.

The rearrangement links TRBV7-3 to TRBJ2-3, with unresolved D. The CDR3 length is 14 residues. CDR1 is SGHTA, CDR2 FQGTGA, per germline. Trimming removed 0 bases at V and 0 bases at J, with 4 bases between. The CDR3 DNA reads TGTGCCAGCAGCTTAACTACTAGCACAGATACGCAGTATTTT. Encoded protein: CASSLTTSTDTQYF.

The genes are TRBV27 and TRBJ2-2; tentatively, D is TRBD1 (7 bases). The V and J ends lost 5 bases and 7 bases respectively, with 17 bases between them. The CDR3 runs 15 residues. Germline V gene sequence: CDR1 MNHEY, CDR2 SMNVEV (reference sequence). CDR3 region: CASSPRQGLDGELFF. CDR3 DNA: TGTGCCAGCAGTCCCCGACAGGGACTGGACGGGGAGCTGTTTTTT.

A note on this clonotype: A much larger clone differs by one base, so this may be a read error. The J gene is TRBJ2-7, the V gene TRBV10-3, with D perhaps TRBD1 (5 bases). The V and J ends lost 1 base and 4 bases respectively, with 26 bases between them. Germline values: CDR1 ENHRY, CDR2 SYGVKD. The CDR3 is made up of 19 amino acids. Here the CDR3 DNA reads TGTGCCATCAGTGAGTTGGGGCGTGGACGGATAGACAGCCTATACGAGCAGTACTTC. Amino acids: CAISELGRGRIDSLYEQYF.